A single sample is the source of the 3 T cell receptor beta chains below, sequenced in a study of Graves' ophthalmopathy and Graves' hyperthyroidism. TCR beta CDR3 amplification used RNA transcripts. The library came from an HTBI-primed first-round RT-PCR and a second-round multiplex PCR. TCRdb recomputed calls from the multiplex PCR reads with MiXCR, one row per CDR3 protein. This table has 40,000 to 50,000 distinct CDR3 sequences, 40% to 65% appearing once. Sequenced material: peripheral blood. These receptors were collected from an adult man with Graves' ophthalmopathy.

This clonotype was detected many times. This rearrangement joins TRBV7-9 to TRBJ2-7; 9 bases line up with TRBD2. Germline V CDR1 and CDR2: SEHNR, FQNEAQ (reference sequence). Trimming at V came to 2 bases and at J to 4 bases, leaving 6 bases not matched to a gene. The CDR3 runs to 15 residues. The CDR3 nucleotides read TGTGCCAGCAGCTTAAGCGGGGGGAGGGCTTACGAGCAGTACTTC. Translated, it gives CASSLSGGRAYEQYF.

The rearrangement uses TRBV24-1 and TRBJ2-2; 8 bases fit TRBD2. V lost 5 bases to trimming and J lost 8 bases; unmatched junction nucleotides: 3. From germline, CDR1 is KGHDR and CDR2 SFDVKD. The CDR3 loop spans 13 amino acids. The CDR3, as DNA: TGTGCCACCAGTGGCACGGGAGGGGGGGAGCTGTTTTTT. Its translation is CATSGTGGGELFF.

In DNA form, the CDR3 reads TGTGCCAGCAGCAGGGGCATGAACACTGAAGCTTTCTTT. Protein: CASSRGMNTEAFF. V usage is TRBV7-2 and J usage is TRBJ1-1; D may be TRBD1 (5 bases). Germline-derived CDR1 and CDR2 are SGHTA and FQGNSA. The V and J ends lost 5 bases and 0 bases respectively, with 7 bases between them. This CDR3 contains 13 residues.